The present TCR beta chain was sequenced within a study of patients and donors after allogeneic stem cell transplantation. This clonotype was counted a few times. The CDR3 consists of 14 residues. Trimming shortened V by 3 bases and J by 8 bases, and 13 bases separated the two germline ends. Germline-derived CDR1 and CDR2 are MNHEY and SMNVEV (reference sequence). Using its own MiXCR run on the RT-PCR reads, TCRdb lists one record per CDR3 protein. The sample has under 200,000 distinct CDR3 sequences; about 32% are singletons. This TCR came from a human donor who was either an allogeneic HSCT recipient or a stem cell or donor lymphocyte infusion donor (not recorded which). It is not recorded whose cells these are; they may come from a transplant donor. Sequenced: blood, either unsorted or a sorted T cell fraction (not recorded which). This chain connects TRBV27 to TRBJ1-4, with D possibly being TRBD1 (6 bases). CDR3 in DNA: TGTGCCAGCAGTTTCCAACAGGGTGGCGAAAAACTGTTTTTT. Its translation: CASSFQQGGEKLFF.